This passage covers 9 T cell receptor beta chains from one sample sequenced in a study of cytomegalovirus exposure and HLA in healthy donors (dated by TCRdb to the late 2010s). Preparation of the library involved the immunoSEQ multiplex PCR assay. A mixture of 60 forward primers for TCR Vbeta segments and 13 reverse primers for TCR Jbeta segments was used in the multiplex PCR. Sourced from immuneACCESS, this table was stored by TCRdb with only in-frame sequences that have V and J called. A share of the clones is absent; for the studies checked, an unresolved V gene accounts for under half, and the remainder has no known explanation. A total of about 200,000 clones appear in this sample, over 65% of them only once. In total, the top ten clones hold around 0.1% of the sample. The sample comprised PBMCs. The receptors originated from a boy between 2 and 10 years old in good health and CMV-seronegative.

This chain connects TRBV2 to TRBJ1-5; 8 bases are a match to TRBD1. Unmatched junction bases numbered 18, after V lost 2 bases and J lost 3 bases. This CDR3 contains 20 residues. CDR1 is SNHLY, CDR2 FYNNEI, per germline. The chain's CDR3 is CASSEWPSSLTGEYNQPQHF. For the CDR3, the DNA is TGTGCCAGCAGTGAATGGCCCTCCTCACTGACAGGGGAGTACAATCAGCCCCAGCATTTT. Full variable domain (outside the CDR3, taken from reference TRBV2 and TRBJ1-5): EPEVTQTPSHQVTQMGQEVILRCVPISNHLYFYWYRQILGQKVEFLVSFYNNEISEKSEIFDDQFSVERPDGSNFTLKIRSTKLEDSAMYFCASSEWPSSLTGEYNQPQHFGDGTRLSIL.

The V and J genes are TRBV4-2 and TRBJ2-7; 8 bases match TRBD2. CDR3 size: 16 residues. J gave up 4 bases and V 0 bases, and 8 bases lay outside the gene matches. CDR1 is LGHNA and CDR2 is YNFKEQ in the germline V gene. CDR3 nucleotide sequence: TGTGCCAGCAGCCAAGATAGTGAGGGGACTAGTTACGAGCAGTACTTC. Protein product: CASSQDSEGTSYEQYF.

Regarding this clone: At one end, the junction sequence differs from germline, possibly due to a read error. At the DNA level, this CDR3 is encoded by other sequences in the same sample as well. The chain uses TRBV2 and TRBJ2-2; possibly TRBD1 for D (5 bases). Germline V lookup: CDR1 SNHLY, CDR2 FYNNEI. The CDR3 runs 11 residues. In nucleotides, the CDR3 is TGCGCCAGCAGGGCCTCCGGGGAGCTGTTTTTT. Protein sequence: CASRASGELFF.

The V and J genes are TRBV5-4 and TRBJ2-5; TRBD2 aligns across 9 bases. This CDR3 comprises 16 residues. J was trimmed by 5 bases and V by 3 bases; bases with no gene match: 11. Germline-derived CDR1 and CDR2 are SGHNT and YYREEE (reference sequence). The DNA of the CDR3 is TGTGCCAGCAGCTCACCGAGGGGCGGGGGGGCGGAGACCCAGTACTTC. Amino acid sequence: CASSSPRGGGAETQYF.

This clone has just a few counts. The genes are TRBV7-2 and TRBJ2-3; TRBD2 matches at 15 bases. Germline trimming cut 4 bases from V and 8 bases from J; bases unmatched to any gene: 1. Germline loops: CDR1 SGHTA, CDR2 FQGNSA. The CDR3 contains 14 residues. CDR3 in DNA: TGTGCCAGCAGCTGGGGACTAGCGGGGGGTACGCAGTATTTT. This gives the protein CASSWGLAGGTQYF.

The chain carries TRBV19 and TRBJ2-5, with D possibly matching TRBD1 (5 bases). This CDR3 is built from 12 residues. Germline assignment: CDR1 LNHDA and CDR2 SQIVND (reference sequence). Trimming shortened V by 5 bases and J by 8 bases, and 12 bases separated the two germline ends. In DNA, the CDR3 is TGTGCCAGTAGTGAAGGGGCAGGAACCCAGTACTTC. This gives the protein CASSEGAGTQYF. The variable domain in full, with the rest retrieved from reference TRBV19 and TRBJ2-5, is DGGITQSPKYLFRKEGQNVTLSCEQNLNHDAMYWYRQDPGQGLRLIYYSQIVNDFQKGDIAEGYSVSREKKESFPLTVTSAQKNPTAFYLCASSEGAGTQYFGPGTRLLVL.

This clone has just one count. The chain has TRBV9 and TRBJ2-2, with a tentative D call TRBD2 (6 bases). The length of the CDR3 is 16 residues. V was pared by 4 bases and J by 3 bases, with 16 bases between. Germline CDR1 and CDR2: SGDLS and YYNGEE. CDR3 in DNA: TGTGCCAGCAGCCCCCCGGGACTCGCGTACACCGGGGAGCTGTTTTTT. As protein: CASSPPGLAYTGELFF.

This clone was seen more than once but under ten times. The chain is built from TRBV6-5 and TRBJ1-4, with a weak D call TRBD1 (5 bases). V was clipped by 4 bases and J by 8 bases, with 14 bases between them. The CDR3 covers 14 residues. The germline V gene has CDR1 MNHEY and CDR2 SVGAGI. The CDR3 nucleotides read TGTGCCAGCAGTTCGCCGGGAGAGGGGGAAAAACTGTTTTTT. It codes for CASSSPGEGEKLFF.

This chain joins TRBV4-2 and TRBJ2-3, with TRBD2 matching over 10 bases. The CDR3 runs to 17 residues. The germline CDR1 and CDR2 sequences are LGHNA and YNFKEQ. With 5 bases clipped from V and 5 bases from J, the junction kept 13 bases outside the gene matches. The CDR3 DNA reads TGTGCCAGCAGCTCAAGGGGTCTAGCGGGGGTGGGAGATACGCAGTATTTT. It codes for CASSSRGLAGVGDTQYF.